Shown below are 24 T cell receptor beta chains from a single sample sequenced in a study of graft-versus-host responses after intestinal transplantation (dated by TCRdb to about 2021). Library creation used the immunoSEQ multiplex PCR assay. The immuneACCESS repertoire file appears here via TCRdb, limited to in-frame rearrangements. These files lack a portion of the clones; in checked studies, under half of the deficit traces to unresolved V genes, and the cause of the others is not known. The sample table records tens of thousands of clones; approximately 80% of these occur just once. The ten biggest clones cover approximately 3% of the sample. To isolate intraepithelial and lamina propria lymphocytes from graft specimens, dithiothreitol, EDTA incubations and collagenase D digestion were used. The sample was ileum tissue, taken 98 days after intestinal transplantation. The source of these receptors is a human patient who received an intestinal transplant, so some T cells may come from the graft donor.

The chain joins TRBV7-8 to TRBJ2-3, with a possible D match to TRBD2 (6 bases). V lost 4 bases to trimming and J lost 0 bases, with 11 bases between them. The CDR3 loop spans 15 amino acids. The V gene's germline CDR1 is SGHVS and CDR2 FQNEAQ. The CDR3 sequence is CASSYGSGSTDTQYF. The CDR3 DNA sequence: TGTGCCAGCAGCTATGGTAGCGGTAGCACAGATACGCAGTATTTT.

The chain is built from TRBV5-1 and TRBJ2-7; maybe TRBD1 (5 bases). The CDR3 is 14 residues long. Germline V CDR1 and CDR2: SGHRS, YFSETQ. The V end was cut by 0 bases, the J end by 5 bases, with 12 bases between. CDR3 sequence (DNA): TGCGCCAGCAGCTTGGAGTTCAGGGCCCACGAGCAGTACTTC. It translates to CASSLEFRAHEQYF.

J is TRBJ2-7 and V is TRBV7-2; TRBD2 aligns across 10 bases. The CDR3 consists of 17 residues. Germline V gene data show CDR1 as SGHTA and CDR2 as FQGNSA. Trimming at V came to 6 bases and at J to 9 bases, leaving 20 bases not matched to a gene. The CDR3 loop is CASRSSGGDDKLRGQYF. The CDR3 coding sequence is TGTGCCAGCAGGTCTAGCGGGGGCGACGATAAGCTACGAGGGCAGTACTTC.

This chain uses TRBV19 with TRBJ2-2; D remains ambiguous. V shed 7 bases and J shed 1 base, with 13 bases lying between them. Germline CDR1 and CDR2: LNHDA and SQIVND (reference sequence). The CDR3 consists of 15 residues. CDR3 sequence reads: CASTDRQLNTGELFF. The CDR3 region has the DNA TGTGCCAGTACTGATCGGCAGCTGAACACCGGGGAGCTGTTTTTT.

V and J are TRBV19 and TRBJ1-1, with D uncertain. The CDR3 length is 13 residues. Trimming cost V 5 bases and J 5 bases, with 12 bases left between them. Germline CDR1 is LNHDA and CDR2 is SQIVND (reference sequence). The CDR3 DNA follows: TGTGCCAGTAGTTCCCAGTCGGGTACTGAAGCTTTCTTT. Translation: CASSSQSGTEAFF.

This clone was recorded once. The rearrangement links TRBV28 to TRBJ1-2; 8 bases are shared with TRBD1. The CDR3 has 13 amino acids. V was clipped by 5 bases and J by 8 bases; unmatched bases: 7. Per germline, CDR1 MDHEN and CDR2 SYDVKM. The CDR3 region has the DNA TGTGCCAGCAGTCCCCAGGGGGCGCGAGGCTACACCTTC. Amino acid sequence: CASSPQGARGYTF.

The DNA for the CDR3 is TGTGCCAGCAGCTTAGCCCGCGGGACGAGAACTGAAGCTTTCTTT. Its translation is CASSLARGTRTEAFF. The chain has TRBV11-1 and TRBJ1-1, with D maybe TRBD1 (5 bases). CDR1 is SGHAT, CDR2 FQDESV, per germline (reference sequence). Trimming stripped 0 bases from V and 5 bases from J, with 13 bases between. This CDR3 is 15 amino acids long.

V and J are TRBV30 and TRBJ1-1; possible D gene TRBD1, 5 bases. Germline loops: CDR1 GTSNPN, CDR2 SVGIG (reference sequence). Trimming removed 5 bases from V and 2 bases from J, with 15 bases in between. This CDR3 is 14 amino acids long. CDR3 in DNA: TGTGCCTGGGCGCCGGGCAGGGATAACACTGAAGCTTTCTTT. It specifies CAWAPGRDNTEAFF.

The chain combines TRBV27 with TRBJ2-2; D is uncertain. There are 15 residues in the CDR3. CDR1 is MNHEY and CDR2 is SMNVEV in the germline V gene (reference sequence). The V end was cut by 2 bases, the J end by 2 bases, with 9 bases between. CDR3 loop: CASSLIGFNTGELFF. The CDR3 coding sequence is TGTGCCAGCAGTTTAATAGGGTTCAACACCGGGGAGCTGTTTTTT.

This clone was counted only a few times. The gene calls are TRBV7-9 and TRBJ1-4, with no clear D. The length of the CDR3 is 15 residues. The V gene's germline CDR1 is SEHNR and CDR2 FQNEAQ (reference sequence). V lost 2 bases and J 5 bases, leaving 12 bases between the germline ends. CDR3: CASSLNAVSNEKLFF. In DNA, the CDR3 is TGTGCCAGCAGCTTAAACGCAGTCTCGAATGAAAAACTGTTTTTT.

The rearrangement joins TRBV11-2 to TRBJ2-2; tentatively, D is TRBD2 (7 bases). The CDR3 has 15 amino acids. Germline-derived CDR1 and CDR2 are SGHAT and FQNNGV. The V end was cut by 6 bases, the J end by 2 bases, with 13 bases between. CDR3 nucleotides: TGTGCCAGCAGTTTACGGGGGGCCAACACCGGGGAGCTGTTTTTT. This gives the protein CASSLRGANTGELFF.

The chain is built from TRBV6-5 and TRBJ2-7; 7 positions match TRBD2. The CDR3 sequence is 12 residues long. The trim removed 6 bases at V and 2 bases at J, leaving 1 base unmatched. The germline CDR1 and CDR2 sequences are MNHEY and SVGAGI. The CDR3 DNA reads as TGTGCCAGCAGCGGGGGGACCTACGAGCAGTACTTC. Translating gives CASSGGTYEQYF.

V usage is TRBV10-1 and J usage is TRBJ2-3, with 12 bases that match TRBD2. The CDR3 is 15 amino acids. The germline V gene encodes CDR1 WNHNN and CDR2 SYGVQD (reference sequence). With V trimmed by 5 bases and J by 3 bases, 3 bases remained unmatched. The CDR3 sequence is CASSTTSGGTDTQYF. The CDR3 DNA is TGCGCCAGCAGTACGACTAGCGGGGGAACAGATACGCAGTATTTT.

The gene calls are TRBV5-1 and TRBJ2-7; TRBD1 aligns across 7 bases. The J segment lost 2 bases and the V segment lost 4 bases, leaving 9 bases of the junction unmatched. Germline CDR1 and CDR2: SGHRS and YFSETQ. This CDR3 is built from 15 residues. This CDR3 is CASSRAGQVPYEQYF. The CDR3 coding sequence is TGCGCCAGCAGCCGGGCCGGACAGGTCCCCTACGAGCAGTACTTC.

This chain uses TRBV2 with TRBJ2-7, with 7 positions matching TRBD1. Germline values: CDR1 SNHLY, CDR2 FYNNEI. J gave up 4 bases and V 4 bases, and 10 bases lay outside the gene matches. There are 15 residues in the CDR3. CDR3 in DNA: TGTGCCAGCAGTGGAATCGGGACAGTAATTTACGAGCAGTACTTC. This sequence encodes CASSGIGTVIYEQYF.

In regard to this clone: This same CDR3 is encoded by further DNA sequences in the sample. V is TRBV19 and J is TRBJ1-1; D ambiguous. From germline, CDR1 is LNHDA and CDR2 SQIVND (reference sequence). The CDR3 is made up of 12 amino acids. V was clipped by 6 bases and J by 6 bases, with 11 bases between them. CDR3 protein: CASRDRASEAFF. CDR3 DNA: TGTGCCAGTAGGGACCGGGCCTCTGAAGCTTTCTTT. The complete variable domain, with remaining parts taken from reference TRBV19 and TRBJ1-1, reads DGGITQSPKYLFRKEGQNVTLSCEQNLNHDAMYWYRQDPGQGLRLIYYSQIVNDFQKGDIAEGYSVSREKKESFPLTVTSAQKNPTAFYLCASRDRASEAFFGQGTRLTVV.

The V call is TRBV6-1, the J call TRBJ1-1, with 7 bases identical to TRBD1. Looked up from germline, CDR1 is MNHNS and CDR2 is SASEGT. J was trimmed by 7 bases and V by 2 bases; bases with no gene match: 4. CDR3 length: 13 residues. For the CDR3, the DNA is TGTGCCAGCAGTGAAATTGACAGGGATGAAGCTTTCTTT. It encodes CASSEIDRDEAFF.

The chain combines TRBV6-1 with TRBJ2-2; the D call may be TRBD1 or TRBD2 (5 bases each). The CDR3 covers 15 residues. V lost 7 bases and J 10 bases, leaving 22 bases between the germline ends. Per germline, CDR1 MNHNS and CDR2 SASEGT. DNA for the CDR3: TGTGCCAGCACTAGACGAGGGGTCCGTCACGCGGAGCTGTTTTTT. This translates into CASTRRGVRHAELFF.

CDR3 sequence: CASSDQRTGEDYGYTF. The CDR3 region has the DNA TGTGCCAGCAGCGACCAACGGACAGGGGAAGACTATGGCTACACCTTC. The V and J genes are TRBV9 and TRBJ1-2; 9 nucleotides line up with TRBD1. Germline V gene lookup returns CDR1 SGDLS and CDR2 YYNGEE. The CDR3 runs to 16 residues. The V segment lost 3 bases and the J segment 3 bases; nucleotides outside the gene matches: 9.

This clone has just one count. The chain has TRBV7-9 and TRBJ2-5, with a possible D match to TRBD2 (6 bases). Germline V gene lookup returns CDR1 SEHNR and CDR2 FQNEAQ (reference sequence). The CDR3 extends over 16 amino acids. Trimming took off 6 bases at V and 4 bases at J, with 21 bases between the two ends. The CDR3 loop is CASRDNRGASGETQYF. The CDR3 coding sequence is TGTGCCAGCAGGGATAATCGCGGGGCAAGCGGAGAGACCCAGTACTTC. The whole variable domain, remainder taken from reference TRBV7-9 and TRBJ2-5, is DTGVSQNPRHKITKRGQNVTFRCDPISEHNRLYWYRQTLGQGPEFLTYFQNEAQLEKSRLLSDRFSAERPKGSFSTLEIQRTEQGDSAMYLCASRDNRGASGETQYFGPGTRLLVL.

V and J are TRBV6-1 and TRBJ1-2; the D gene is possibly TRBD1 (5 bases). CDR1 and CDR2 from the germline V gene are MNHNS and SASEGT. The V end was cut by 0 bases, the J end by 4 bases, with 12 bases between. The CDR3 is 15 residues long. CDR3 bases: TGTGCCAGCAGTGAAGCGAGGGGATTTGTCTATGGCTACACCTTC. This translates into CASSEARGFVYGYTF.

The chain employs TRBV5-1 and TRBJ2-2; D might be TRBD1 or TRBD2, each matching 5 bases. V gave up 5 bases and J gave up 3 bases, with 14 bases separating them. CDR3 length: 15 residues. Per the germline V gene, CDR1 is SGHRS and CDR2 is YFSETQ. The CDR3 is CASSPPRGDTGELFF. The CDR3, as DNA: TGCGCCAGCAGTCCCCCACGAGGGGACACCGGGGAGCTGTTTTTT.

V gene TRBV4-1 combines with J gene TRBJ2-3; 7 bases are shared with TRBD2. CDR1 MGHRA and CDR2 YSYEKL come from the germline V gene. CDR3 length: 21 residues. V dropped 1 base and J dropped 2; count of bases not matched to a gene: 21. CDR3 sequence: CASSQAPPYSVLRGNTDTQYF. Written as DNA, the CDR3 is TGCGCCAGCAGCCAAGCCCCACCCTACTCCGTCTTGCGGGGGAACACAGATACGCAGTATTTT.

This clone turned up a few times. The chain uses TRBV4-1 and TRBJ1-6; D call uncertain. This CDR3 is 17 amino acids long. Trimming shortened V by 4 bases and J by 4 bases, and 17 bases separated the two germline ends. CDR1 and CDR2 from the germline V gene are MGHRA and YSYEKL. CDR3 amino acids: CASSPRPPGLYNSPLHF. CDR3 coding DNA: TGCGCCAGCAGCCCCCGGCCCCCGGGCCTATATAATTCACCCCTCCACTTT.